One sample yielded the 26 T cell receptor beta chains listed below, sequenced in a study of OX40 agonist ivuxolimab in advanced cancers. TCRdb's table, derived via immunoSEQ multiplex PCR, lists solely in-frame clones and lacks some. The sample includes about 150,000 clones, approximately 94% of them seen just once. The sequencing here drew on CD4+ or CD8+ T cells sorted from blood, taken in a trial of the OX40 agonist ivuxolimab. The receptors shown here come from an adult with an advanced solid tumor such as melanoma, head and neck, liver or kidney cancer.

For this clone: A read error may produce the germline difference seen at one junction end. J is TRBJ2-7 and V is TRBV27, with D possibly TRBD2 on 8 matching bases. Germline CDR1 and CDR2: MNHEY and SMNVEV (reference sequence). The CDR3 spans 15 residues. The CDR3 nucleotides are TGTGCCAGCAGTTTATACCGGCAGCGGGAGAGGGGGCTTTGGTTC. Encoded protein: CASSLYRQRERGLWF.

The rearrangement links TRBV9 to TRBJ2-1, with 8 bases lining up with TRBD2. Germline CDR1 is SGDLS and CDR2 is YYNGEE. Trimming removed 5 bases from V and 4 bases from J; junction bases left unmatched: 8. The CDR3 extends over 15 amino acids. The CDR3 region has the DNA TGTGCCAGCAGTCCGAGCGGGAGCTGGTACAATGAGCAGTTCTTC. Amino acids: CASSPSGSWYNEQFF.

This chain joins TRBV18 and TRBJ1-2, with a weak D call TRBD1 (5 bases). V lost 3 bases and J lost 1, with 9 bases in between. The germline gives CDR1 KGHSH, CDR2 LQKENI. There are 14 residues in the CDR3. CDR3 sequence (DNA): TGTGCCAGCTCACCGACAGCTATTAACTATGGCTACACCTTC. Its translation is CASSPTAINYGYTF.

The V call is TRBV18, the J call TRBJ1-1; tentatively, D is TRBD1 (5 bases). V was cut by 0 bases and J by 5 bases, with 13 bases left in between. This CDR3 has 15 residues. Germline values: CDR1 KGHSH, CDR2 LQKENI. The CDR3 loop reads CASSPPEGLGTEAFF. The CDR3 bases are TGTGCCAGCTCACCACCGGAGGGGCTGGGGACTGAAGCTTTCTTT.

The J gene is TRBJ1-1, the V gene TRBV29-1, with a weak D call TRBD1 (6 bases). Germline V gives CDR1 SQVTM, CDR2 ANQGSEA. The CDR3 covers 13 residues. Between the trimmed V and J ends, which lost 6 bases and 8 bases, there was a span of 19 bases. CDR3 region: CSVGGGQTLEAFF. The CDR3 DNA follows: TGCAGCGTAGGAGGGGGTCAGACTCTCGAAGCTTTCTTT.

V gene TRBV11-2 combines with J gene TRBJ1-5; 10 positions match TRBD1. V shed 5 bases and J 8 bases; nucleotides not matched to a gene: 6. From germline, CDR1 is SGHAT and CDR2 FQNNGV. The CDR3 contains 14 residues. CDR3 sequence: CASSPGQGTEPQHF. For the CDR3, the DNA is TGTGCCAGCAGCCCGGGACAGGGGACCGAGCCCCAGCATTTT. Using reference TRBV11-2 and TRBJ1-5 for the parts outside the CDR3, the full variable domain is EAGVAQSPRYKIIEKRQSVAFWCNPISGHATLYWYQQILGQGPKLLIQFQNNGVVDDSQLPKDRFSAERLKGVDSTLKIQPAKLEDSAVYLCASSPGQGTEPQHFGDGTRLSIL.

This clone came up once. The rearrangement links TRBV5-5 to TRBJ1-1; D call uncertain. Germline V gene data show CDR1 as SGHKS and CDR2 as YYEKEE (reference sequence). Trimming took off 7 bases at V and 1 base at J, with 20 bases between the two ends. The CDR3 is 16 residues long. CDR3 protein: CASVWGGPSGNTEAFF. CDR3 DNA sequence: TGTGCCAGCGTTTGGGGAGGACCCTCGGGGAACACTGAAGCTTTCTTT.

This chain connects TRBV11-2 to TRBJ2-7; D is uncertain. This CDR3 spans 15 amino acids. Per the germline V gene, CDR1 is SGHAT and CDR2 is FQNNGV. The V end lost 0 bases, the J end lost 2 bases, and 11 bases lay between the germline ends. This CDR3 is CASSLEVAPTYEQYF. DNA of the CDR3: TGTGCCAGCAGCTTAGAAGTGGCACCCACCTACGAGCAGTACTTC. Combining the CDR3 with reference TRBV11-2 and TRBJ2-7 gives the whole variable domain EAGVAQSPRYKIIEKRQSVAFWCNPISGHATLYWYQQILGQGPKLLIQFQNNGVVDDSQLPKDRFSAERLKGVDSTLKIQPAKLEDSAVYLCASSLEVAPTYEQYFGPGTRLTVT.

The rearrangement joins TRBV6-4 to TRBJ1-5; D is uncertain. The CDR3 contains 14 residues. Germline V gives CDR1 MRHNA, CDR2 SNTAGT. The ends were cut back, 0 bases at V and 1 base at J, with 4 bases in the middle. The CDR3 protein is CASSDSPSNQPQHF. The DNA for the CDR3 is TGTGCCAGCAGTGACTCGCCCAGCAATCAGCCCCAGCATTTT.

The DNA of the CDR3 is TGTGCCAGCATCCCGGGACGGTTAGCTAACTATGGCTACACCTTC. Its translation is CASIPGRLANYGYTF. This chain links TRBV7-9 with TRBJ1-2, with a tentative D call TRBD1 (5 bases). The V and J ends lost 7 bases and 0 bases respectively, with 15 bases between them. Germline V gene sequence: CDR1 SEHNR, CDR2 FQNEAQ (reference sequence). The CDR3 length is 15 residues.

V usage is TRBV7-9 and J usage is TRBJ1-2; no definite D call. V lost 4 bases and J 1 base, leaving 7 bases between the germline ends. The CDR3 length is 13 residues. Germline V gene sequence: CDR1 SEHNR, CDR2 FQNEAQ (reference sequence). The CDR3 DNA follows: TGTGCCAGCAGCTCGTCGAATAACTATGGCTACACCTTC. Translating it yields CASSSSNNYGYTF.

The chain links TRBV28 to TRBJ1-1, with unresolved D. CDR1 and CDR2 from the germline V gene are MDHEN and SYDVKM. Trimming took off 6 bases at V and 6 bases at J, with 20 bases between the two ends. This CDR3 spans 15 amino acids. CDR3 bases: TGTGCCAGCAGGCTTCCCTTGGCACAGTCCGCTGAAGCTTTCTTT. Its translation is CASRLPLAQSAEAFF.

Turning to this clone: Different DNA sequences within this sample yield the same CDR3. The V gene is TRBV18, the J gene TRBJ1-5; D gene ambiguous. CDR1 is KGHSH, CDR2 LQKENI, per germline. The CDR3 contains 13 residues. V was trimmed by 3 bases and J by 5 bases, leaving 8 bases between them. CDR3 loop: CASSPRGDQPQHF. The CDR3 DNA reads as TGTGCCAGCTCACCGAGAGGTGATCAGCCCCAGCATTTT.

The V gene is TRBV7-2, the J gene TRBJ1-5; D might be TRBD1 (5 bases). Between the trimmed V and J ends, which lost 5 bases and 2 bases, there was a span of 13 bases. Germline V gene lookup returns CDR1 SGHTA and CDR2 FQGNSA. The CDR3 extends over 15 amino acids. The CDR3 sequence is CASSPGVIGNQPQHF. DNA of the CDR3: TGTGCCAGCAGCCCGGGGGTGATCGGCAATCAGCCCCAGCATTTT.

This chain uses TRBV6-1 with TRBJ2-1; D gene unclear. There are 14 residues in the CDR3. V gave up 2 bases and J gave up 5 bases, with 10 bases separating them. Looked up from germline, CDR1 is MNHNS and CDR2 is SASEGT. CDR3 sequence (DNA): TGTGCCAGCAGTGAATACATCCACGACAATGAGCAGTTCTTC. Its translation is CASSEYIHDNEQFF.

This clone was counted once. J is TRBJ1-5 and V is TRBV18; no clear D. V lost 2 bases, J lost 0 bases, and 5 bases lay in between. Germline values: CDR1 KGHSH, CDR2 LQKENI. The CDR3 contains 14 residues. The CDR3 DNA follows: TGTGCCAGCTCACCAGGGGATAGCAATCAGCCCCAGCATTTT. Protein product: CASSPGDSNQPQHF.

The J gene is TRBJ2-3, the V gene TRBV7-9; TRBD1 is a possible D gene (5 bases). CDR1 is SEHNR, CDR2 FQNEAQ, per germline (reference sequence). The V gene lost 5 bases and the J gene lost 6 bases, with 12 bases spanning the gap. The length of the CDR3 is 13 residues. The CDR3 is CASSLRQYDTQYF. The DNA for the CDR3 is TGTGCCAGCAGCCTGAGACAGTACGATACGCAGTATTTT.

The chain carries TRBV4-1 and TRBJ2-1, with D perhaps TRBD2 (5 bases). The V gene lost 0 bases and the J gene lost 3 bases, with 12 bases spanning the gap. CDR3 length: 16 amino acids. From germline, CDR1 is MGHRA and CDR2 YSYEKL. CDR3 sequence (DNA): TGCGCCAGCAGCCAAGAGAGGGAACTCCGCTACAATGAGCAGTTCTTC. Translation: CASSQERELRYNEQFF.

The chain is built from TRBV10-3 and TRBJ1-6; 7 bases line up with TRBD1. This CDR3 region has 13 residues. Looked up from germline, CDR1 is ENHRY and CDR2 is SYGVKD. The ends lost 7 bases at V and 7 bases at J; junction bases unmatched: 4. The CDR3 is CAITLDRNSPLHF. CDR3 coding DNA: TGTGCCATCACCTTGGACAGGAATTCACCCCTCCACTTT.

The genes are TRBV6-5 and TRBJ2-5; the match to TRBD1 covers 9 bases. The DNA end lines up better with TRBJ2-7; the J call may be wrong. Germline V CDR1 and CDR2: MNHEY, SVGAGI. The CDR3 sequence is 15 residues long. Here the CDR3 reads CASSYSGQGRYEQYF. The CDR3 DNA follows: TGTGCCAGCAGTTACTCGGGACAGGGTCGCTACGAGCAGTACTTC.

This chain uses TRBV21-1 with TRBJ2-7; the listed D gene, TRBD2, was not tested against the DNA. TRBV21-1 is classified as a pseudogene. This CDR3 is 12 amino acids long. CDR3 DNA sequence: TGTGCCAGCAGCACCTTTAAGAGCGAGCAGTACTTC. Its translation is CASSTFKSEQYF.

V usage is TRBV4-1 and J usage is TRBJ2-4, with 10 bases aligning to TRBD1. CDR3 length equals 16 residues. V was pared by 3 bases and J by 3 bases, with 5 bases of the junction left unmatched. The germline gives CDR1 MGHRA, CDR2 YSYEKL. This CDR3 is CASSHGQGGSKNIQYF. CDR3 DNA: TGCGCCAGCAGCCATGGACAGGGGGGGAGCAAAAACATTCAGTACTTC.

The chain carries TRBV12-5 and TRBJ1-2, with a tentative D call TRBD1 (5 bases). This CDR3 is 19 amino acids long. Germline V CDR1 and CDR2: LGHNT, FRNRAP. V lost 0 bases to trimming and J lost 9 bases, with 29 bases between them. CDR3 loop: CASGLVTGLTGGLHRSYTF. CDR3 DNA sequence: TGTGCTAGTGGTTTGGTAACGGGCTTAACGGGGGGACTACATAGAAGCTACACCTTC.

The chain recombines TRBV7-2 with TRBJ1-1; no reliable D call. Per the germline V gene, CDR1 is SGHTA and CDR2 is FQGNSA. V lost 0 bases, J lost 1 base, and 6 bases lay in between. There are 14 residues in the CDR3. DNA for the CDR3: TGTGCCAGCAGCTTAGCGCAGGAGAACACTGAAGCTTTCTTT. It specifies CASSLAQENTEAFF.

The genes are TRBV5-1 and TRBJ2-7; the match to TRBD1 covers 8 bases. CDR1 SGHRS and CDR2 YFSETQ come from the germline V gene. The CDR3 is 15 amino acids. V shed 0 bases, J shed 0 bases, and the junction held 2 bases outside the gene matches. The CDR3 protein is CASSLGQGSSYEQYF. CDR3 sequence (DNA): TGCGCCAGCAGCTTGGGACAGGGGAGCTCCTACGAGCAGTACTTC.

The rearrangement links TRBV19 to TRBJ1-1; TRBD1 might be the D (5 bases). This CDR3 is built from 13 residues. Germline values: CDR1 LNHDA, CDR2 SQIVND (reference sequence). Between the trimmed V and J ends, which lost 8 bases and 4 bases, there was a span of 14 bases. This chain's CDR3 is CASLKGWGTEAFF. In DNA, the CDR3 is TGTGCCAGTCTTAAGGGGTGGGGCACTGAAGCTTTCTTT. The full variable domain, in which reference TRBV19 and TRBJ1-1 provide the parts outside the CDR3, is DGGITQSPKYLFRKEGQNVTLSCEQNLNHDAMYWYRQDPGQGLRLIYYSQIVNDFQKGDIAEGYSVSREKKESFPLTVTSAQKNPTAFYLCASLKGWGTEAFFGQGTRLTVV.